What follows are 20 T cell receptor beta chains derived from one specimen sequenced in a study of cytomegalovirus exposure and HLA in healthy donors. PCR was performed using 60 Vbeta and 13 Jbeta primers. Libraries were prepared by immunoSEQ multiplex PCR; TCRdb keeps only in-frame clonotypes and omits some of them. The sample carries more than 150,000 clones, roughly 82% recorded once. The sequenced sample consisted of PBMCs. These receptors all come from a girl aged 2-9 years in good health and CMV-seropositive.

This clone is a singleton in its sample. CDR3 protein: CASSTGTGPATEAFF. The CDR3 nucleotides read TGTGCCAGCAGCACTGGGACAGGTCCGGCCACTGAAGCTTTCTTT. The rearrangement uses TRBV5-8 and TRBJ1-1, with 8 bases aligning to TRBD1. The germline gives CDR1 SGHTS, CDR2 YDEGEE. Trimming at V came to 4 bases and at J to 4 bases, leaving 9 bases not matched to a gene. The CDR3 is 15 amino acids.

There are a few counts of this clone. The J gene is TRBJ2-1, the V gene TRBV1; the table's TRBD2 call for D was not verified on the DNA. TRBV1 is described as a pseudogene. The CDR3 is 17 amino acids. The CDR3 protein is CTSSEPLTSGSSHEQFF. For the CDR3, the DNA is TGCACCAGCAGCGAACCCCTTACTAGCGGGAGTTCCCATGAGCAGTTCTTC.

The chain recombines TRBV28 with TRBJ1-2; no clear D. The germline V and J ends were trimmed by 2 bases and 4 bases, with 8 bases remaining between them. CDR3 length: 13 amino acids. The germline V gene has CDR1 MDHEN and CDR2 SYDVKM. For the CDR3, the DNA is TGTGCCAGCAGTTTAGGGCGAGCCTATGGCTACACCTTC. Protein product: CASSLGRAYGYTF.

The CDR3: CAITSGTSGKSTGELFF. As DNA, the CDR3 is TGTGCCATCACCTCCGGGACTAGCGGGAAATCCACCGGGGAGCTGTTTTTT. The gene calls are TRBV10-3 and TRBJ2-2, with 13 bases fitting TRBD2. The CDR3 totals 17 residues. Germline CDR1 reads ENHRY; CDR2 reads SYGVKD. With 7 bases clipped from V and 4 bases from J, the junction kept 9 bases outside the gene matches.

This clone was seen only once. The chain links TRBV19 to TRBJ1-1; D remains ambiguous. CDR1 is LNHDA, CDR2 SQIVND, per germline (reference sequence). CDR3 length equals 13 residues. V was cut by 4 bases and J by 0 bases, with 6 bases left in between. CDR3 DNA: TGTGCCAGTAGTACCACAGTGAACACTGAAGCTTTCTTT. It yields the protein CASSTTVNTEAFF.

This clone was counted once. CDR3 nucleotide sequence: TGTGCTAGTGGTTTGGTACAGGGACTAGCGGGGCGGGAGCAGTTCTTC. It translates to CASGLVQGLAGREQFF. The rearrangement links TRBV12-5 to TRBJ2-1; TRBD2 aligns across 13 bases. The CDR3 consists of 16 residues. V gave up 0 bases and J gave up 10 bases; unmatched junction bases: 6. Germline assignment: CDR1 LGHNT and CDR2 FRNRAP. Using reference TRBV12-5 and TRBJ2-1 for the parts outside the CDR3, the full variable domain is DARVTQTPRHKVTEMGQEVTMRCQPILGHNTVFWYRQTMMQGLELLAYFRNRAPLDDSGMPKDRFSAEMPDATLATLKIQPSEPRDSAVYFCASGLVQGLAGREQFFGPGTRLTVL.

This clone was counted a few times. The rearrangement links TRBV29-1 to TRBJ1-1; possibly TRBD1 for D (5 bases). The CDR3 is made up of 13 amino acids. Deletions cut 4 bases from V and 0 bases from J, with 9 bases between. The germline gives CDR1 SQVTM, CDR2 ANQGSEA. CDR3 DNA: TGCAGCGTTGCACAGGTATTGAACACTGAAGCTTTCTTT. Its protein product is CSVAQVLNTEAFF. The whole variable domain, remainder taken from reference TRBV29-1 and TRBJ1-1, is SAVISQKPSRDICQRGTSLTIQCQVDSQVTMMFWYRQQPGQSLTLIATANQGSEATYESGFVIDKFPISRPNLTFSTLTVSNMSPEDSSIYLCSVAQVLNTEAFFGQGTRLTVV.

The rearrangement joins TRBV6-5 to TRBJ2-3, with no clear D. The V and J ends lost 2 bases and 3 bases respectively, with 6 bases between them. Germline CDR1 and CDR2: MNHEY and SVGAGI. The CDR3 contains 13 residues. CDR3 protein: CASSYPGTDTQYF. The DNA for the CDR3 is TGTGCCAGCAGTTACCCCGGTACAGATACGCAGTATTTT.

The gene calls are TRBV5-6 and TRBJ2-5; TRBD1 aligns across 7 bases. Unmatched junction bases numbered 6, after V lost 4 bases and J lost 3 bases. CDR3 length equals 14 residues. The germline V gene has CDR1 SGHDT and CDR2 YYEEEE. CDR3 amino acids: CASSPQGVKETQYF. The DNA for the CDR3 is TGTGCCAGCAGCCCTCAGGGGGTCAAAGAGACCCAGTACTTC. Full variable domain (missing parts from reference TRBV5-6 and TRBJ2-5): DAGVTQSPTHLIKTRGQQVTLRCSPKSGHDTVSWYQQALGQGPQFIFQYYEEEERQRGNFPDRFSGHQFPNYSSELNVNALLLGDSALYLCASSPQGVKETQYFGPGTRLLVL.

The V gene is TRBV2, the J gene TRBJ1-1, with D tentatively TRBD1 (5 bases). CDR1 is SNHLY and CDR2 is FYNNEI in the germline V gene. The CDR3 has 15 residues. V lost 4 bases and J lost 0, with 12 bases in between. The CDR3 DNA sequence: TGTGCCAGCAGTGCGGAGGGACTACTGAACACTGAAGCTTTCTTT. This codes for CASSAEGLLNTEAFF.

In its sample, this clone was seen once. The V and J genes are TRBV5-4 and TRBJ2-7; TRBD1 matches at 8 bases. Germline V gives CDR1 SGHNT, CDR2 YYREEE (reference sequence). Unmatched junction bases numbered 5, after V lost 3 bases and J lost 0 bases. This CDR3 region has 15 residues. As DNA, the CDR3 is TGTGCCAGCAGCTGGGGACAGGAACCCTCCTACGAGCAGTACTTC. Translated: CASSWGQEPSYEQYF.

This chain connects TRBV9 to TRBJ2-7, with D possibly TRBD1 on 5 matching bases. V was clipped by 0 bases and J by 1 base, with 5 bases between them. The CDR3 is 13 residues long. Looked up from germline, CDR1 is SGDLS and CDR2 is YYNGEE. CDR3 sequence: CASSVAGSYEQYF. In nucleotides, the CDR3 is TGTGCCAGCAGCGTAGCAGGGTCCTACGAGCAGTACTTC.

This clone has only one observation. The J gene is TRBJ1-1, the V gene TRBV28; D uncertain. V was clipped by 0 bases and J by 3 bases, with 11 bases between them. The length of the CDR3 is 15 residues. Germline loops: CDR1 MDHEN, CDR2 SYDVKM. Here the CDR3 DNA reads TGTGCCAGCAGTTTATGGTATCGGGTGCACACTGAAGCTTTCTTT. It translates to CASSLWYRVHTEAFF.

The rearrangement links TRBV19 to TRBJ2-7, with 13 bases fitting TRBD2. The CDR3 runs 14 residues. From germline, CDR1 is LNHDA and CDR2 SQIVND (reference sequence). With V trimmed by 9 bases and J by 0 bases, 2 bases remained unmatched. The CDR3 DNA is TGTGCCAGCAGGACTAGCGGGGGCTCCTACGAGCAGTACTTC. Encoded protein: CASRTSGGSYEQYF.

This rearrangement joins TRBV2 to TRBJ2-5; tentatively, D is TRBD1 (7 bases). The V and J ends lost 7 bases and 7 bases respectively, with 22 bases between them. Looked up from germline, CDR1 is SNHLY and CDR2 is FYNNEI. The CDR3 sequence is 15 residues long. CDR3 residues: CASKNYPRQGGTQYF. The CDR3 region has the DNA TGTGCCAGCAAGAATTACCCCCGACAGGGAGGGACCCAGTACTTC.

The V call is TRBV6-1, the J call TRBJ2-7, with D uncertain. The CDR3 has 12 residues. Trimming shortened V by 8 bases and J by 3 bases, and 11 bases separated the two germline ends. Germline V gene lookup returns CDR1 MNHNS and CDR2 SASEGT. Here the CDR3 DNA reads TGTGCCAGCCTCACAACGTACTACGAGCAGTACTTC. As protein: CASLTTYYEQYF.

The chain joins TRBV10-3 to TRBJ1-2; TRBD1 matches at 7 bases. Looked up from germline, CDR1 is ENHRY and CDR2 is SYGVKD. V gave up 4 bases and J gave up 6 bases; unmatched junction bases: 11. CDR3 length: 15 residues. The CDR3 DNA sequence: TGTGCCATCAGTGGCCGGGAGGGGGCGCGTGATGGCTACACCTTC. Protein sequence: CAISGREGARDGYTF.

The chain uses TRBV11-3 and TRBJ2-7; D gene ambiguous. Between the trimmed V and J ends, which lost 2 bases and 1 base, there was a span of 3 bases. Germline V CDR1 and CDR2: SGHNT, YENEEA. The CDR3 is 12 amino acids. The chain's CDR3 is CASSLSSYEQYF. CDR3 nucleotide sequence: TGTGCCAGCAGCTTATCTTCCTACGAGCAGTACTTC.

The J gene is TRBJ2-4, the V gene TRBV2; TRBD2 agrees at 13 bases. The V gene's germline CDR1 is SNHLY and CDR2 FYNNEI. The CDR3 runs 19 residues. With 3 bases clipped from V and 2 bases from J, the junction kept 10 bases outside the gene matches. In DNA form, the CDR3 reads TGTGCCAGCAGTGACACCGGGACTAGCGGGATGGGAACCAAAAACATTCAGTACTTC. It encodes CASSDTGTSGMGTKNIQYF. The whole variable domain, filled in from reference TRBV2 and TRBJ2-4, reads EPEVTQTPSHQVTQMGQEVILRCVPISNHLYFYWYRQILGQKVEFLVSFYNNEISEKSEIFDDQFSVERPDGSNFTLKIRSTKLEDSAMYFCASSDTGTSGMGTKNIQYFGAGTRLSVL.

Details on this clone: The junction departs from germline at one end; a sequencing error may be responsible. J is TRBJ1-2 and V is TRBV5-1; no clear D. Germline lookup yields CDR1 SGHRS and CDR2 YFSETQ. This CDR3 comprises 14 residues. The CDR3 sequence is CASTLDLPRSGYTF. The CDR3 DNA follows: TGCGCCAGCACCTTGGACCTCCCGAGGAGCGGCTACACCTTC.